A selection of T cell receptor beta chains follows, all from one sample in a study of blood T cell repertoires in COVID-19. Using immunoSEQ multiplex PCR, the repertoire was profiled, and TCRdb retains in-frame clones only, with some absent. The sample shows 250,000 to 350,000 clones, 85% to 90% of them seen only once. Sequences were obtained from peripheral blood. The receptors were gathered from a man under 40 with acute or convalescent COVID-19. Both conserved end residues are part of each CDR3. A D gene is named only where the DNA matches it firmly. Only part of the rows carry a size: once, few, many, or a class if the clone is expanded.

clone size | J gene | V gene | D gene | CDR3 protein | CDR3 DNA
- | TRBJ1-2 | TRBV7-9 | TRBD1 | CASSFDRGDGYTF | TGTGCCAGCAGCTTCGACAGGGGTGATGGCTACACCTTC
- | TRBJ2-1 | TRBV27 | TRBD2 | CASSLLGGVYNEQFF | TGTGCCAGCAGTCTCCTTGGGGGGGTCTACAATGAGCAGTTCTTC
- | TRBJ1-5 | TRBV6-1 | - | CASSEAERPGQPQHF | TGTGCCAGCAGTGAAGCCGAGCGGCCAGGACAGCCCCAGCATTTT
- | TRBJ1-1 | TRBV2 | - | CASRGNTEAFF | TGTGCCAGTCGGGGGAACACTGAAGCTTTCTTT
few | TRBJ1-1 | TRBV5-1 | - | CASSLGRGVSEAFF | TGCGCCAGCAGCTTAGGTCGGGGAGTGAGTGAAGCTTTCTTT
- | TRBJ2-2 | TRBV11-3 | - | CASSSVQGGAGELFF | TGTGCCAGCAGCTCGGTCCAGGGGGGCGCCGGGGAGCTGTTTTTT
- | TRBJ2-3 | TRBV24-1 | - | CATSDSTSSDTQYF | TGTGCCACCAGTGATAGTACAAGTTCCGATACGCAGTATTTT
- | TRBJ2-7 | TRBV13 | - | CASSYGIEQYF | TGTGCCAGCAGCTACGGTATTGAGCAGTACTTC
- | TRBJ2-3 | TRBV18 | - | CASSESWLQDTQYF | TGTGCCAGCTCAGAATCATGGCTCCAAGATACGCAGTATTTT
few | TRBJ1-5 | TRBV6-6 | TRBD1 | CASKTGGGNQPQHF | TGTGCCAGCAAGACAGGGGGAGGCAATCAGCCCCAGCATTTT
- | TRBJ1-4 | TRBV7-9 | TRBD1 | CASSLPGQPEKLFF | TGTGCCAGCAGCTTACCGGGACAGCCTGAAAAACTGTTTTTT
- | TRBJ1-1 | TRBV5-1 | - | CASSPLGGENTEAFF | TGCGCCAGCAGCCCTTTGGGGGGGGAGAACACTGAAGCTTTCTTT
- | TRBJ1-2 | TRBV5-5 | - | CASSLNPYNYGYTF | TGTGCCAGCAGCTTGAACCCCTATAACTATGGCTACACCTTC
- | TRBJ2-1 | TRBV10-3 | - | CAISESNSANEQFF | TGTGCCATCAGTGAGTCAAATAGCGCGAATGAGCAGTTCTTC
- | TRBJ1-1 | TRBV28 | TRBD1 | CASSLGGGTGQEWTEAFF | TGTGCCAGCAGTTTAGGGGGTGGGACAGGGCAGGAGTGGACTGAAGCTTTCTTT
- | TRBJ1-4 | TRBV28 | - | CASRRSLIIREGEKLFF | TGTGCCAGCAGACGCTCTTTAATTATCAGGGAAGGGGAAAAACTGTTTTTT
few | TRBJ1-5 | TRBV2 | - | CASSDFTPTYSNQPQHF | TGTGCCAGCAGTGATTTCACACCAACATATAGCAATCAGCCCCAGCATTTT
- | TRBJ2-2 | TRBV7-6 | TRBD2 | CASSWVHSLAGGPGELFF | TGTGCCAGCAGCTGGGTTCACTCTCTAGCGGGGGGGCCCGGGGAGCTGTTTTTT
once | TRBJ2-2 | TRBV5-1 | - | CASSAMGGTDTGELFF | TGCGCCAGCAGCGCCATGGGCGGGACCGACACCGGGGAGCTGTTTTTT
- | TRBJ2-3 | TRBV4-1 | - | CASSQDPRDGDTQYF | TGCGCCAGCAGCCAAGATCCTAGAGACGGAGATACGCAGTATTTT
- | TRBJ1-6 | TRBV11-1 | - | CASRPGGRNSPLHF | TGTGCCAGCAGGCCGGGGGGCCGTAATTCACCCCTCCACTTT
once | TRBJ2-7 | TRBV5-4 | - | CASSLGVTGTYEQYF | TGTGCCAGCAGCTTGGGGGTGACCGGGACCTACGAGCAGTACTTC
- | TRBJ2-7 | TRBV27 | - | CASSLGLGGREQYF | TGTGCCAGCAGTTTAGGACTTGGAGGGCGCGAGCAGTACTTC
- | TRBJ2-3 | TRBV29-1 | - | CSVGVKQVQDTQYF | TGCAGCGTTGGGGTAAAACAGGTTCAAGATACGCAGTATTTT
- | TRBJ1-2 | TRBV6-5 | - | CASRERGGIYGYTF | TGTGCCAGCAGGGAGAGGGGCGGGATTTATGGCTACACCTTC
- | TRBJ2-4 | TRBV10-1 | TRBD1 | CASSLDRGTDIQYF | TGCGCCAGCAGCCTGGACAGGGGAACGGACATTCAGTACTTC
- | TRBJ1-6 | TRBV3-1/TRBV3-2 | TRBD1 | CASSRTGSPLHF | TGTGCCAGCAGCCGGACAGGTTCACCCCTCCACTTT
- | TRBJ1-1 | TRBV4-1 | TRBD1 | CASRTGVSPTEAFF | TGCGCCAGCAGGACAGGGGTCTCACCCACTGAAGCTTTCTTT
once | TRBJ2-3 | TRBV5-1 | TRBD2 | CASSQQGLAGGASTDTQYF | TGCGCCAGCAGCCAACAAGGACTAGCGGGAGGCGCTAGCACAGATACGCAGTATTTT
once | TRBJ2-6 | TRBV28 | - | CASSSILAAGANVLTF | TGTGCCAGCAGTTCCATACTAGCAGCCGGGGCCAACGTCCTGACTTTC
- | TRBJ1-4 | TRBV5-1 | - | CASSFSKQSTNEKLFF | TGCGCCAGCAGCTTCTCCAAACAATCAACTAATGAAAAACTGTTTTTT
- | TRBJ1-3 | TRBV7-7 | - | CASSPDFSGNTIYF | TGTGCTAGCAGTCCCGACTTCTCTGGAAACACCATATATTTT
few | TRBJ1-3 | TRBV9 | - | CASDQGQGNTIYF | TGTGCCAGTGATCAGGGGCAGGGAAACACCATATATTTT
- | TRBJ1-2 | TRBV28 | - | CASSLVDYGYTF | TGTGCCAGCAGTCTAGTCGACTATGGCTACACCTTC
- | TRBJ2-7 | TRBV28 | TRBD2 | CASFSGTSGYEQYF | TGTGCCAGCTTCTCCGGGACTAGCGGTTACGAGCAGTACTTC
- | TRBJ1-1 | TRBV3-1/TRBV3-2 | TRBD1 | CASSQGGRGLTEAFF | TGTGCCAGCAGCCAAGGAGGCAGGGGGCTCACTGAAGCTTTCTTT
- | TRBJ2-3 | TRBV28 | TRBD1 | CASRSGGAGTDTQYF | TGTGCCAGCAGGTCAGGGGGCGCGGGCACAGATACGCAGTATTTT
- | TRBJ1-5 | TRBV7-8 | TRBD1 | CASSSGRDRLGQPQHF | TGTGCCAGCAGCTCTGGGAGGGACAGGCTCGGCCAGCCCCAGCATTTT
- | TRBJ1-2 | TRBV18 | - | CASSPGLTANYGYTF | TGTGCCAGCTCACCAGGCCTGACAGCTAACTATGGCTACACCTTC
- | TRBJ2-3 | TRBV28 | TRBD2 | CASSLWLAGTDTQYF | TGTGCCAGCAGTTTATGGCTAGCGGGCACAGATACGCAGTATTTT
- | TRBJ2-2 | TRBV9 | - | CASSAQTNTGELFF | TGTGCCAGCAGCGCCCAAACGAACACCGGGGAGCTGTTTTTT
- | TRBJ2-7 | TRBV28 | - | CASSLGGVVDEQYF | TGTGCCAGCAGTTTAGGAGGGGTAGTCGACGAGCAGTACTTC
- | TRBJ2-5 | TRBV5-6 | TRBD1 | CASSLAGDSTLPQYF | TGTGCCAGCAGCTTGGCCGGGGACAGTACTCTGCCCCAGTACTTC
- | TRBJ1-1 | TRBV9 | - | CASSAYDLGGTEAFF | TGTGCCAGCAGCGCCTATGACTTGGGAGGCACTGAAGCTTTCTTT
- | TRBJ1-1 | TRBV5-5 | TRBD1 | CASSFTGGLEAFF | TGTGCCAGCAGCTTCACAGGGGGTTTGGAAGCTTTCTTT
- | TRBJ2-2 | TRBV18 | - | CASSHGTNTGELFF | TGTGCCAGCTCCCACGGGACGAACACCGGGGAGCTGTTTTTT
- | TRBJ1-1 | TRBV9 | - | CASSVDPGGNTEAFF | TGTGCCAGCAGCGTAGATCCAGGTGGGAACACTGAAGCTTTCTTT
- | TRBJ2-5 | TRBV5-1 | TRBD2 | CASRPDFTSGSQETQYF | TGCGCCAGCAGACCCGACTTTACTAGCGGTTCCCAAGAGACCCAGTACTTC
- | TRBJ2-5 | TRBV27 | TRBD2 | CASSLIAGGRWETQYF | TGTGCCAGCAGTTTGATAGCGGGGGGGCGTTGGGAGACCCAGTACTTC
- | TRBJ2-3 | TRBV5-4 | - | CASSFQGGGTDTQYF | TGTGCCAGCAGCTTCCAAGGGGGGGGCACAGATACGCAGTATTTT